A few counts support the clone carrying this T cell receptor (beta chain). The sample comes from a study of shared clonotypes between healthy human individuals. As for the study in general: Each donor's CD4 naive and CD4 memory cells filled three plates apiece, CD8 naive two, and CD8 memory one.

V gave up 2 bases and J gave up 7 bases; unmatched junction bases: 7. The germline gives CDR1 MNHEY, CDR2 SMNVEV (reference sequence). This CDR3 has 15 residues. Deep-level settings were used for running the assay. This table comes from immunoSEQ multiplex PCR, and its TCRdb copy is limited to in-frame clones, with some not included. The sample shows roughly 2,000,000 clones, about 95% of them seen only once. The naive CD8 fraction comprised CD45RO-negative cells positively selected for CCR7 and excluded terminally differentiated effector memory CD45RA+ cells. The chain links TRBV27 to TRBJ1-5; 8 nucleotides match TRBD1. The clonotype originates from a man younger than 30 in good health. The sample comprised naive CD8+ T cells sorted from blood. The CDR3 loop reads CASSLGWQGAQPQHF. Written as DNA, the CDR3 is TGTGCCAGCAGTTTAGGATGGCAGGGGGCCCAGCCCCAGCATTTT.